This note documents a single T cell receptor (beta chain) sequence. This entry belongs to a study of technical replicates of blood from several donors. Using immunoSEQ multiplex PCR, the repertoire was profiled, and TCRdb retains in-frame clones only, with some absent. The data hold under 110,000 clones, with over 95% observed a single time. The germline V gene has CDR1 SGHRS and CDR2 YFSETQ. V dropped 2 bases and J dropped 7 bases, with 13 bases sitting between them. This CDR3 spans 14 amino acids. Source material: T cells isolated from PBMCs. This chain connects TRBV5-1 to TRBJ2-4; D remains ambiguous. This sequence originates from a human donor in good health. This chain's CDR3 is CASSFLLEDNIQYF. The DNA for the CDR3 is TGCGCCAGCAGCTTTCTTCTAGAGGATAACATTCAGTACTTC.